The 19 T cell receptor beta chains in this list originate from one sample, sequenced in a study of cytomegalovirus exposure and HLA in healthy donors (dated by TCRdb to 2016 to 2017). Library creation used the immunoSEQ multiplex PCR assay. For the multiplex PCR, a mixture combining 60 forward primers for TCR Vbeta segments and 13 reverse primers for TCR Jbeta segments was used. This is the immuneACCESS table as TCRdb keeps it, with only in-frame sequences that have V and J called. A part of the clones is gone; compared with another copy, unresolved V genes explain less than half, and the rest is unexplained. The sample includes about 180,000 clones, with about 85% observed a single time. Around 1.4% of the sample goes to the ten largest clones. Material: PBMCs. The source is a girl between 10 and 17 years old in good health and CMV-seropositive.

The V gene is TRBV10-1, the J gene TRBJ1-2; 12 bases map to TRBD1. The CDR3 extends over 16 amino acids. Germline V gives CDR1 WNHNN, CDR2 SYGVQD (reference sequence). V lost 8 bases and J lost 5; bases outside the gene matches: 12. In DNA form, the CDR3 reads TGCGCCAGCCCCCAATTCTGGGGACAGGGGGCTTATGGCTACACCTTC. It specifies CASPQFWGQGAYGYTF.

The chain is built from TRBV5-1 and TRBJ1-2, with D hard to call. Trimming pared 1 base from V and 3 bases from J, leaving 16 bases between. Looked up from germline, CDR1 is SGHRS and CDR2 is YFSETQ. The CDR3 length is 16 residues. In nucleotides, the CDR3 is TGCGCCAGCAGCTTGATCTTCGCCGGGAACGACTATGGCTACACCTTC. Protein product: CASSLIFAGNDYGYTF.

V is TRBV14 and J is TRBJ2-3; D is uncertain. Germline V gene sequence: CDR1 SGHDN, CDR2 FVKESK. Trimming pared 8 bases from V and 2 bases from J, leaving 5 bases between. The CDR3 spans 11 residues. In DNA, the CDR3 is TGTGCCAGCTCCCACACAGATACGCAGTATTTT. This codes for CASSHTDTQYF.

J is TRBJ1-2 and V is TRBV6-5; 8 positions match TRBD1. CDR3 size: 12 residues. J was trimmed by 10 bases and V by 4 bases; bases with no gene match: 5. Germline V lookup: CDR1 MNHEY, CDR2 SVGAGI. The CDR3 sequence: CASSSGGRLYTF. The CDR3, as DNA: TGTGCCAGCAGTTCAGGGGGCCGACTCTACACCTTC.

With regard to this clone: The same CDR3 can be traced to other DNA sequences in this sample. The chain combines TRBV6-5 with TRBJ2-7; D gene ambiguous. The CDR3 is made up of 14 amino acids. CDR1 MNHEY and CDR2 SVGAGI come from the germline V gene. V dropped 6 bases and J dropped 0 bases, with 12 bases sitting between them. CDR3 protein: CASSRDTTSYEQYF. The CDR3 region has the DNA TGTGCCAGCAGCCGAGACACAACCTCCTACGAGCAGTACTTC.

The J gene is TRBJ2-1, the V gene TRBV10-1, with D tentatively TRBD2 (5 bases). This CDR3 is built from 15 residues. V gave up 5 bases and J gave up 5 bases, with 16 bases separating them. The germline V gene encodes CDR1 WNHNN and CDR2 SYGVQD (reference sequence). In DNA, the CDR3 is TGCGCCAGCAGTATAGCGCCAGACCTCCACAATGAGCAGTTCTTC. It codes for CASSIAPDLHNEQFF.

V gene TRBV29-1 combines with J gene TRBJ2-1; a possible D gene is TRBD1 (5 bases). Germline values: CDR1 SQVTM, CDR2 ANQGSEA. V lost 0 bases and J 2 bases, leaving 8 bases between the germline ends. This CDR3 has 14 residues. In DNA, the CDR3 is TGCAGCGTTGAAGACGGCAGGGCCTACAATGAGCAGTTCTTC. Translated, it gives CSVEDGRAYNEQFF.

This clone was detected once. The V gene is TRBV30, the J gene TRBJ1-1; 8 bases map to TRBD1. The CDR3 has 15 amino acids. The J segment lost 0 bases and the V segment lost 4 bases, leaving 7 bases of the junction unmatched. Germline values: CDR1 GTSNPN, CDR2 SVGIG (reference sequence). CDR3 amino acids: CAWNSGTGLNTEAFF. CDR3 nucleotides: TGTGCCTGGAACTCCGGGACAGGCTTGAACACTGAAGCTTTCTTT.

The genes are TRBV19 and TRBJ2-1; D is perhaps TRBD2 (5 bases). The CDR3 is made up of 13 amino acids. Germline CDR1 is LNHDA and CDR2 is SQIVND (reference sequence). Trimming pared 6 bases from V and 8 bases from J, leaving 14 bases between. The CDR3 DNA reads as TGTGCCAGTAGGACCGGGATCTCAGATGAGCAGTTCTTC. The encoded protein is CASRTGISDEQFF.

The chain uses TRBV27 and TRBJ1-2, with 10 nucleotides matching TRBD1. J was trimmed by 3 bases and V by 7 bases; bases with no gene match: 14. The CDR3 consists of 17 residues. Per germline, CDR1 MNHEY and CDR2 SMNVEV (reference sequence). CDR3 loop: CASNPEGDRGWYYGYTF. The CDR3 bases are TGTGCCAGCAACCCGGAGGGGGACAGGGGATGGTACTATGGCTACACCTTC.

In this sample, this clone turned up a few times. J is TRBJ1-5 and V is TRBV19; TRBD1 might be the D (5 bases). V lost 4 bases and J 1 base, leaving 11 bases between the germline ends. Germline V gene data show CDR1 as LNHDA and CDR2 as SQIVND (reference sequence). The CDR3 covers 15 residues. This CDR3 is CASSKGRQSNQPQHF. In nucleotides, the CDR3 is TGTGCCAGTAGTAAGGGTCGACAGAGCAATCAGCCCCAGCATTTT.

The CDR3 reads CASTETGSYNEQFF. In nucleotides, the CDR3 is TGTGCCAGCACTGAAACGGGATCCTACAATGAGCAGTTCTTC. The V and J genes are TRBV6-5 and TRBJ2-1, with D perhaps TRBD2 (5 bases). The CDR3 is 14 residues long. The V and J ends lost 7 bases and 1 base respectively, with 11 bases between them. Germline CDR1 reads MNHEY; CDR2 reads SVGAGI.

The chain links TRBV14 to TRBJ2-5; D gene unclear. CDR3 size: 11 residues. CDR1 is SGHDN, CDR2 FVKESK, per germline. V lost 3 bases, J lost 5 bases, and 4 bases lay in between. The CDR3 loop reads CASSHGETQYF. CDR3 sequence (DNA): TGTGCCAGCAGCCACGGGGAGACCCAGTACTTC.

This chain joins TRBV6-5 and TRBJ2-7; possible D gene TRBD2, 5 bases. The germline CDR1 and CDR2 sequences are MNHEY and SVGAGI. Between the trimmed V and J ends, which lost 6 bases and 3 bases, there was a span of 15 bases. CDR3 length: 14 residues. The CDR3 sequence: CASRKIGLFYEQYF. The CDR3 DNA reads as TGTGCCAGCAGGAAGATCGGACTCTTCTACGAGCAGTACTTC.

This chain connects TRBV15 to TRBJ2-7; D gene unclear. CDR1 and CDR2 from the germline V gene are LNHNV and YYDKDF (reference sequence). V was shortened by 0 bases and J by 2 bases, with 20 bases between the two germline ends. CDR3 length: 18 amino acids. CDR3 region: CATSREKPPTLGTYEQYF. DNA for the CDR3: TGTGCCACCAGCAGAGAGAAACCCCCGACACTTGGAACCTACGAGCAGTACTTC.

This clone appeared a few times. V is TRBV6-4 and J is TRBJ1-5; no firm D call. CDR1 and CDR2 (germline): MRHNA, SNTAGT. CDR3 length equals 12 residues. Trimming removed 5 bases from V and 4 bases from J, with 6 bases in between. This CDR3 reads CASSRRNQPQHF. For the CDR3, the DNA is TGTGCCAGCAGTCGGAGGAATCAGCCCCAGCATTTT.

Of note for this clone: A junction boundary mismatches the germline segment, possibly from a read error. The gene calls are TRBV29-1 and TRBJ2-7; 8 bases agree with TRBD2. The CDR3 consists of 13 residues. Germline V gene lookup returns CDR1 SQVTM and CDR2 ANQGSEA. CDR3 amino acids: CGVEGTSFYEQYF. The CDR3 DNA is TGCGGCGTTGAAGGGACTAGTTTTTACGAGCAGTACTTC.

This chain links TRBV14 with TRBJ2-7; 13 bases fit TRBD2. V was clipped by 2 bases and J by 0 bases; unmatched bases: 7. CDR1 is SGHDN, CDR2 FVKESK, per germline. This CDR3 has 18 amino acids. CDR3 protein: CASSQRSGLAGASYEQYF. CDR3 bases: TGTGCCAGCAGCCAAAGGTCAGGACTAGCGGGAGCCTCCTACGAGCAGTACTTC.

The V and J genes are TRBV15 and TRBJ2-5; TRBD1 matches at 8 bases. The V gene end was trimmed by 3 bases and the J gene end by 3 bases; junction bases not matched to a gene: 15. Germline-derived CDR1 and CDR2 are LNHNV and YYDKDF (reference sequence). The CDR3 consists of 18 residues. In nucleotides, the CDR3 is TGTGCCACCAGCAGGAGGGGGACAGGCTCCATAGGGGAAGAGACCCAGTACTTC. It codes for CATSRRGTGSIGEETQYF.